This T cell receptor (beta chain) was identified during a study of response to subunit inactivated influenza vaccine. Study-level findings and limits: A suggestion made by the authors is that each seasonal influenza vaccination recruits few new T cells.

Turning to this clonotype: Its antigen is unidentified.

Using its own MiXCR run on the RT-PCR reads, TCRdb lists one record per CDR3 protein. The table shows under 800,000 distinct CDR3 sequences, with approximately 15% occurring only once. The source was PBMCs from blood, collected roughly 2 weeks before vaccination. The sequence derives from a man aged 50-60 years who received an inactivated influenza vaccine.

Here the CDR3 reads CASSLDPSYQPQHF. Written as DNA, the CDR3 is TGTGCCAGCAGTTTGGACCCCTCGTATCAGCCCCAGCATTTT. The chain carries TRBV27 and TRBJ1-5; D remains ambiguous. There are 14 residues in the CDR3. Germline V gives CDR1 MNHEY, CDR2 SMNVEV (reference sequence). The V gene lost 3 bases and the J gene lost 5 bases, with 11 bases spanning the gap.